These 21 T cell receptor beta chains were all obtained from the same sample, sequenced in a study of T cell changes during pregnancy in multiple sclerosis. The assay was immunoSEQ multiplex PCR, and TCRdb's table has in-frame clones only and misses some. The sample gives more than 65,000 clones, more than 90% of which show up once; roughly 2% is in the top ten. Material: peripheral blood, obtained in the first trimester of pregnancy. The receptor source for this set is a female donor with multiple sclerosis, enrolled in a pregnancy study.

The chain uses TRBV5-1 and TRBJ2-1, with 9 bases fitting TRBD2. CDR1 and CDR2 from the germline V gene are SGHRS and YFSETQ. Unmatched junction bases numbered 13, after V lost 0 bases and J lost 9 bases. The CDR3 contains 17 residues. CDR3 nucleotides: TGCGCCAGCAGCTTGGACGGCGGGAGGGCCGGGGGGGGTGAGCAGTTCTTC. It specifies CASSLDGGRAGGGEQFF.

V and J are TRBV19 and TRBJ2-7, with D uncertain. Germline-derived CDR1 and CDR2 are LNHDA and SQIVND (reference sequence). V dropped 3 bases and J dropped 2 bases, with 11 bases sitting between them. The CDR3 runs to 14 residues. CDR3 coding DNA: TGTGCCAGTAGTATGGCGGTGGTTCCCTACGAGCAGTACTTC. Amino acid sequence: CASSMAVVPYEQYF.

The CDR3 here is CASSTPGFGEKLFF. CDR3 DNA sequence: TGTGCCAGCAGCACCCCAGGGTTTGGTGAAAAACTGTTTTTT. The gene calls are TRBV28 and TRBJ1-4; possible D gene TRBD1, 5 bases. The CDR3 sequence is 14 residues long. The germline V gene encodes CDR1 MDHEN and CDR2 SYDVKM. V lost 6 bases to trimming and J lost 7 bases, with 15 bases between them. The whole variable domain, filled in from reference TRBV28 and TRBJ1-4, reads DVKVTQSSRYLVKRTGEKVFLECVQDMDHENMFWYRQDPGLGLRLIYFSYDVKMKEKGDIPEGYSVSREKKERFSLILESASTNQTSMYLCASSTPGFGEKLFFGSGTQLSVL.

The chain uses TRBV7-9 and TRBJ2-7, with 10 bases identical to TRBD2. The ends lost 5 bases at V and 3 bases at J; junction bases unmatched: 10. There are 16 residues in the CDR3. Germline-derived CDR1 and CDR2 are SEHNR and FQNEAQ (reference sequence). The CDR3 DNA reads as TGTGCCAGCAGCGGAGATCTAGCGGGAGACTTCTACGAGCAGTACTTC. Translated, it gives CASSGDLAGDFYEQYF.

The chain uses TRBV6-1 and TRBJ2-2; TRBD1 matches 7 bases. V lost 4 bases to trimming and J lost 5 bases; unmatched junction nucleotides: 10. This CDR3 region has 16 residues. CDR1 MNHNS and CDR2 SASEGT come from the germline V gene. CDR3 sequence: CASSGDRVGRTGELFF. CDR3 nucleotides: TGTGCCAGCAGTGGAGACAGGGTGGGTAGGACCGGGGAGCTGTTTTTT.

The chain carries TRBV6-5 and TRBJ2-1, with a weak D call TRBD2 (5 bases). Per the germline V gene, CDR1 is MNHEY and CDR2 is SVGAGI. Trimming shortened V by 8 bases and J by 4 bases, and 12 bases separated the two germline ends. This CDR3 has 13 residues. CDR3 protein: CASGGSRYNEQFF. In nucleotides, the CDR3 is TGTGCCAGCGGAGGCAGTAGATACAATGAGCAGTTCTTC.

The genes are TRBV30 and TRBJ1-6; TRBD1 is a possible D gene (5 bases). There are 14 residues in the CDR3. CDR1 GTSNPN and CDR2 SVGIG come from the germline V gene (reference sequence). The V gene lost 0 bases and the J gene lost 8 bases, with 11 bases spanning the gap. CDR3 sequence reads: CAWSVQGSDSPLHF. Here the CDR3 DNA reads TGTGCCTGGAGTGTTCAGGGATCGGATTCACCCCTCCACTTT.

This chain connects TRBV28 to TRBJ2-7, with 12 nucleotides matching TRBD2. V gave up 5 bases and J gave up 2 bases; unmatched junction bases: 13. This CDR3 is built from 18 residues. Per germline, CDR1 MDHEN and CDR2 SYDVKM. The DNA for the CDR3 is TGTGCCAGCAGTCCCCTGACTAGCGGGAGCGCATCACCCTACGAGCAGTACTTC. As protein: CASSPLTSGSASPYEQYF.

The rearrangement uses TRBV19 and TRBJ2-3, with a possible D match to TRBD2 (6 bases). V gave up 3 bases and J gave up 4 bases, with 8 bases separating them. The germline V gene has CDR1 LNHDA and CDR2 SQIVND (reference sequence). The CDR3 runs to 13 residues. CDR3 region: CASSIGEADTQYF. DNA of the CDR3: TGTGCCAGTAGTATTGGGGAGGCAGATACGCAGTATTTT.

DNA for the CDR3: TGTGCCAGCAACCGGGACAGAGAGTACAATGAGCAGTTCTTC. Translated: CASNRDREYNEQFF. This chain uses TRBV7-2 with TRBJ2-1; 7 bases match TRBD1. Germline V gene data show CDR1 as SGHTA and CDR2 as FQGNSA. V was clipped by 7 bases and J by 4 bases; unmatched bases: 7. The CDR3 spans 14 residues.

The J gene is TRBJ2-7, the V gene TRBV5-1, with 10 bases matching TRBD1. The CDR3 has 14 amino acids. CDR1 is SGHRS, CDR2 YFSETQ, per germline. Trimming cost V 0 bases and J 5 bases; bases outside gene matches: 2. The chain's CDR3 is CASSLGDRGHEQYF. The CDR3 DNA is TGCGCCAGCAGCTTGGGGGACAGGGGCCACGAGCAGTACTTC.

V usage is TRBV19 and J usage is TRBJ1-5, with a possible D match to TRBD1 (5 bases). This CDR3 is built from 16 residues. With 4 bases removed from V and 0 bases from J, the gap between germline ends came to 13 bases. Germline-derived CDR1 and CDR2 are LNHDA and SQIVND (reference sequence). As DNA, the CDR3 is TGTGCCAGTAGTACCCTTACAGGTTATAGCAATCAGCCCCAGCATTTT. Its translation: CASSTLTGYSNQPQHF.

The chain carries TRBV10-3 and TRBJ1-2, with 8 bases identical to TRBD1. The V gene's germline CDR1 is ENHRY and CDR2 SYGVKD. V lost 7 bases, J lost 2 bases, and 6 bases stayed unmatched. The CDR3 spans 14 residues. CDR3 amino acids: CAIKPGTGNYGYTF. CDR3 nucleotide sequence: TGTGCCATCAAGCCAGGGACAGGCAACTATGGCTACACCTTC.

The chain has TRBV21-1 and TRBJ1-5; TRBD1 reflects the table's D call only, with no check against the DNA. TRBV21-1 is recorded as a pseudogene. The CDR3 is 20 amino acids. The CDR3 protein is CASSSPTRGGAGSNNQPQHF. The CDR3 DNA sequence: TGTGCCAGCAGCTCTCCAACCCGAGGGGGCGCGGGGTCTAACAATCAGCCCCAGCATTTT.

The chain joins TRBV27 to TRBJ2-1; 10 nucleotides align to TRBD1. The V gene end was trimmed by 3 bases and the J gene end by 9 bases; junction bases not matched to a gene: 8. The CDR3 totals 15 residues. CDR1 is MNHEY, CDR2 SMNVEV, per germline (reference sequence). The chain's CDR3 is CASSLRTGGDGEQFF. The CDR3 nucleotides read TGTGCCAGCAGTTTGCGGACAGGGGGGGACGGTGAGCAGTTCTTC.

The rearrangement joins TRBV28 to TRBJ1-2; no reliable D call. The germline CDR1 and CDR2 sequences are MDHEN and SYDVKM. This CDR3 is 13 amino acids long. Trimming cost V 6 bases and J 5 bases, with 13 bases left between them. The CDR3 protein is CASRAPEGYGYTF. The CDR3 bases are TGTGCCAGCAGGGCCCCGGAGGGATATGGCTACACCTTC.

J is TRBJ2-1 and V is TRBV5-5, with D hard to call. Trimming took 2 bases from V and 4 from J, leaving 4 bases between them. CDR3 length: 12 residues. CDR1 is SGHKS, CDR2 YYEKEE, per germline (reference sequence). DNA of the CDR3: TGTGCCAGCAGCTTATCATACAATGAGCAGTTCTTC. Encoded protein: CASSLSYNEQFF.

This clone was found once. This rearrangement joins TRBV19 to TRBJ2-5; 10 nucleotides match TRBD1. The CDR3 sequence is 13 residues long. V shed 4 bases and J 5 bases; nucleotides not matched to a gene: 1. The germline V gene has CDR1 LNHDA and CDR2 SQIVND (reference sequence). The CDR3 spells CASSTTGGETQYF. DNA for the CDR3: TGTGCCAGTAGTACGACAGGGGGCGAGACCCAGTACTTC.

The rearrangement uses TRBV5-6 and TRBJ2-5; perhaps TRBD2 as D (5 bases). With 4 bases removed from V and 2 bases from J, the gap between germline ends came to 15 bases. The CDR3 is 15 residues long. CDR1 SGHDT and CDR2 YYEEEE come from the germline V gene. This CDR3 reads CASSRGRSAQETQYF. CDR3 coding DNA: TGTGCCAGCAGCCGGGGAAGGTCCGCTCAAGAGACCCAGTACTTC.

Here the CDR3 reads CASTRTGRGGTGELFF. In DNA form, the CDR3 reads TGTGCCAGCACCCGGACCGGGAGGGGGGGGACCGGGGAGCTGTTTTTT. The chain combines TRBV28 with TRBJ2-2; 8 bases fit TRBD2. CDR1 is MDHEN and CDR2 is SYDVKM in the germline V gene. CDR3 size: 16 residues. Trimming cost V 7 bases and J 5 bases; bases outside gene matches: 12.

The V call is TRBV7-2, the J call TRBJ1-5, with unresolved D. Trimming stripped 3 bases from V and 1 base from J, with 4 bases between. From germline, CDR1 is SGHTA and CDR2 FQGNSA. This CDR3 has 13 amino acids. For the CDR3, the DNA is TGTGCCAGCAGCTTGGCCAGCAATCAGCCCCAGCATTTT. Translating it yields CASSLASNQPQHF.